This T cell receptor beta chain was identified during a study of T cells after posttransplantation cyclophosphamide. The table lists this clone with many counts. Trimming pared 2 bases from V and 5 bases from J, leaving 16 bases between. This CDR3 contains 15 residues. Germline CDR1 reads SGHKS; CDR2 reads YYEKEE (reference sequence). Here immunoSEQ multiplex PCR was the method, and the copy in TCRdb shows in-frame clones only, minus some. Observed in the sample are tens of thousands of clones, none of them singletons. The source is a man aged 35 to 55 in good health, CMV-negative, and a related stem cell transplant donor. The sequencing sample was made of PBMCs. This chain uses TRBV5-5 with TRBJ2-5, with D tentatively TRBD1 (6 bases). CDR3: CASSFTGIQGETQYF. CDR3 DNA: TGTGCCAGCAGCTTTACAGGGATCCAGGGTGAGACCCAGTACTTC.